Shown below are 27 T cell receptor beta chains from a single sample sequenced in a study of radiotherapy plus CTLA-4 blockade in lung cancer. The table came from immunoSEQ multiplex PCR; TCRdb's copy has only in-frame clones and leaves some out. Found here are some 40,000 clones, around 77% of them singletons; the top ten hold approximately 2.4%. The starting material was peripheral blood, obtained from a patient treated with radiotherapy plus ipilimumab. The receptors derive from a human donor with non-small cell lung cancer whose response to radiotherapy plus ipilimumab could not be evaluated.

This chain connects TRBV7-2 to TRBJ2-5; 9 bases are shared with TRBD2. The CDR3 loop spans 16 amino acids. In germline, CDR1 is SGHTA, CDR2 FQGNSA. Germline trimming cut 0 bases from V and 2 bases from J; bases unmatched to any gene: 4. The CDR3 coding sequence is TGTGCCAGCAGCTTAGCTAGCGGGAGAAGTCAAGAGACCCAGTACTTC. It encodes CASSLASGRSQETQYF.

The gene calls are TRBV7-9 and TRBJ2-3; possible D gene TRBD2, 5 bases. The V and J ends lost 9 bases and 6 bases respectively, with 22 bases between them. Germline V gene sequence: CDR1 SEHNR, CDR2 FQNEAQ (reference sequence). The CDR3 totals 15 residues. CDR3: CASGARAKVRDTQYF. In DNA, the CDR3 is TGTGCCAGTGGAGCGCGGGCTAAGGTTAGGGATACGCAGTATTTT.

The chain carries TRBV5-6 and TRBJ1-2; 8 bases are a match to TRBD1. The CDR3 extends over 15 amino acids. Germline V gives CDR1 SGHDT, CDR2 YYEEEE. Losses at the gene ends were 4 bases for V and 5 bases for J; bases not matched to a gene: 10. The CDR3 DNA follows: TGTGCCAGCAGCGTGACCGCCGGGACAGGTTATGGCTACACCTTC. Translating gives CASSVTAGTGYGYTF.

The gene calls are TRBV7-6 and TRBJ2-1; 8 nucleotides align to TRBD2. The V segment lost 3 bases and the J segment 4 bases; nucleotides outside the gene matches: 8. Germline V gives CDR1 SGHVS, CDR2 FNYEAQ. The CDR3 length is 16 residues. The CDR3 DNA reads TGTGCCAGCAGCTTTAGCGGGACTATAGCGTACAATGAGCAGTTCTTC. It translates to CASSFSGTIAYNEQFF.

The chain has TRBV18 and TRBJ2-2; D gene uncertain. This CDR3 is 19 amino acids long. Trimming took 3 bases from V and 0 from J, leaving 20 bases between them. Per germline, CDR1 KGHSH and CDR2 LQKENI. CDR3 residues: CASSPKSLGILSNTGELFF. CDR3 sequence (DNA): TGTGCCAGCTCACCTAAGTCGCTCGGTATCTTATCGAACACCGGGGAGCTGTTTTTT.

CDR3 DNA: TGTGCCAGCAGCCTCCGGGGGGACCAATTTGGGGAGCAGTACTTC. It codes for CASSLRGDQFGEQYF. This chain connects TRBV5-5 to TRBJ2-7, with TRBD2 matching 7 bases. CDR3 length: 15 residues. Germline V gives CDR1 SGHKS, CDR2 YYEKEE (reference sequence). Germline trimming cut 4 bases from V and 7 bases from J; bases unmatched to any gene: 14.

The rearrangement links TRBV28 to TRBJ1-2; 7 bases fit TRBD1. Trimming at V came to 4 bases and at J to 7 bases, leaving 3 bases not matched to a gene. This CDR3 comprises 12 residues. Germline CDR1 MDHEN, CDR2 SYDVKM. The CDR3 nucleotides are TGTGCCAGCAGTTCCCCAGGGGGTGGCTACACCTTC. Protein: CASSSPGGGYTF.

The CDR3: CASSDREYGKTYGYTF. The CDR3 nucleotides read TGTGCCAGCAGCGACAGGGAATATGGAAAGACCTATGGCTACACCTTC. The chain employs TRBV7-9 and TRBJ1-2; 7 bases fit TRBD1. Per the germline V gene, CDR1 is SEHNR and CDR2 is FQNEAQ (reference sequence). This CDR3 region has 16 residues. V trimming: 5 bases; J trimming: 4 bases; junction bases outside the gene matches: 13.

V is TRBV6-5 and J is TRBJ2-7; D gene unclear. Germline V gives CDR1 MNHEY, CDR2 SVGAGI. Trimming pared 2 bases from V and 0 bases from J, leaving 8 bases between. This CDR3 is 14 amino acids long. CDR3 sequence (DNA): TGTGCCAGCAGTTACCCGACGGGCTCCTACGAGCAGTACTTC. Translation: CASSYPTGSYEQYF.

CDR3 residues: CASSLWPGQAYEQYF. CDR3 sequence (DNA): TGTGCCAGCAGCTTATGGCCGGGACAGGCCTACGAGCAGTACTTC. The chain is built from TRBV7-2 and TRBJ2-7; the match to TRBD1 covers 8 bases. The V gene end was trimmed by 2 bases and the J gene end by 2 bases; junction bases not matched to a gene: 5. The V gene's germline CDR1 is SGHTA and CDR2 FQGNSA. There are 15 residues in the CDR3.

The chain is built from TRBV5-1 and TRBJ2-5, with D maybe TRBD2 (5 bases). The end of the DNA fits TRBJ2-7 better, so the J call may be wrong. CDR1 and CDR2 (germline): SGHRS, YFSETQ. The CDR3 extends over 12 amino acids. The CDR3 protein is CASSLFGVEQYF. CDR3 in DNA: TGCGCCAGCAGCTTATTCGGGGTCGAGCAGTACTTC.

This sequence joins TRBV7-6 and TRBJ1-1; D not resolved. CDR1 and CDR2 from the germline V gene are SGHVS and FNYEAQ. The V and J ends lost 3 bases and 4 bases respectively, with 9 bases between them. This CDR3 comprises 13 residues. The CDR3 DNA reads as TGTGCCAGCAGCTTTGCCACGGGCACTGAAGCTTTCTTT. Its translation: CASSFATGTEAFF.

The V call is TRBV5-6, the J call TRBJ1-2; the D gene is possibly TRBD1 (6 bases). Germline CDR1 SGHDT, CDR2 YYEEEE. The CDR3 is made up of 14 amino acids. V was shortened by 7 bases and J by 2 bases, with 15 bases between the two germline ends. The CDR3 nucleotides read TGTGCCAGCCTGACTTTGGGGGCCAACTATGGCTACACCTTC. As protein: CASLTLGANYGYTF.

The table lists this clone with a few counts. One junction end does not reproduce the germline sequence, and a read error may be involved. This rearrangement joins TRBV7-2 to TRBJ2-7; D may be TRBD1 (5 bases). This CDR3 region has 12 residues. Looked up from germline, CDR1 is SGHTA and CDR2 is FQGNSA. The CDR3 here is CASSLGGQASHF. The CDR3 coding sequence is TGTGCCAGCAGCTTAGGGGGCCAAGCTTCTCACTTC.

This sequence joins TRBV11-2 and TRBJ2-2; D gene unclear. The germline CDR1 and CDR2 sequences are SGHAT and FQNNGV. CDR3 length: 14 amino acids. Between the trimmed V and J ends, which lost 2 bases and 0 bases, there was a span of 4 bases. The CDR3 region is CASSLSTNTGELFF. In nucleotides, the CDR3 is TGTGCCAGCAGCTTATCCACGAACACCGGGGAGCTGTTTTTT.

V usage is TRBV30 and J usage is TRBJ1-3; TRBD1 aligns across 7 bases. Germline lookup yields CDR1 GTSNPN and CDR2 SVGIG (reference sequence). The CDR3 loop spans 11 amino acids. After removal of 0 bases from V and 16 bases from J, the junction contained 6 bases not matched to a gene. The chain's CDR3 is CAWSVTGQAYF. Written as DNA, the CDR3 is TGTGCCTGGAGTGTAACTGGACAGGCGTATTTT.

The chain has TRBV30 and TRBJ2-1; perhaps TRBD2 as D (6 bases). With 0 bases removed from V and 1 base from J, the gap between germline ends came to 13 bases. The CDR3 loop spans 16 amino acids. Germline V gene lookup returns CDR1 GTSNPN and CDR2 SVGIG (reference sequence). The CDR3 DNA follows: TGTGCCTGGAGTGTACTTAGCGGACGGTCCTACAATGAGCAGTTCTTC. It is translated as CAWSVLSGRSYNEQFF.

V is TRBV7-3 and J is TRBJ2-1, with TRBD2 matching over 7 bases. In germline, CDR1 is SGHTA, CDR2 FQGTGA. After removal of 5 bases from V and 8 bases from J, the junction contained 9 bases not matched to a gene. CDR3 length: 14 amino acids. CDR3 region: CASSPSPTSHEQFF. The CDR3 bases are TGTGCCAGCAGCCCGAGCCCGACTAGCCATGAGCAGTTCTTC.

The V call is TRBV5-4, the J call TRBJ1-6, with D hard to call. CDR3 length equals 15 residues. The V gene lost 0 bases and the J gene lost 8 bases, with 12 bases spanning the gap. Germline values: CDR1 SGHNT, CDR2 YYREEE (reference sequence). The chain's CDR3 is CASSLDPGSDSPLHF. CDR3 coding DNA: TGTGCCAGCAGCTTGGACCCAGGTTCGGATTCACCCCTCCACTTT.

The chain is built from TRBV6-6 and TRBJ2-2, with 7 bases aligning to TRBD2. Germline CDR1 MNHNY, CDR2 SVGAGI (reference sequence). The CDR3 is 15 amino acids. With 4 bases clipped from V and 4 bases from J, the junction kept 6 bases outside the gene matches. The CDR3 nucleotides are TGTGCCAGCAGTTTAGGACTAGTCAGCACCGGGGAGCTGTTTTTT. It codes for CASSLGLVSTGELFF.

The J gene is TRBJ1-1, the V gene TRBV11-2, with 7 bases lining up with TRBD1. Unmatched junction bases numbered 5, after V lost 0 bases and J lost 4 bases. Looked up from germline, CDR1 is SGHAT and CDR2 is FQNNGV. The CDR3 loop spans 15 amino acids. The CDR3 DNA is TGTGCCAGCAGCTTAGAAGCCAGGGGGAGCACTGAAGCTTTCTTT. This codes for CASSLEARGSTEAFF.

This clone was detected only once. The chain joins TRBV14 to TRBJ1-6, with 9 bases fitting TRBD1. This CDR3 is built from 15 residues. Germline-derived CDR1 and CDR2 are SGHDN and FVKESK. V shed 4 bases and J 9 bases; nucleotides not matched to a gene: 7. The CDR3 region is CASSRMRQGGSPLHF. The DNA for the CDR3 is TGTGCCAGCAGCCGCATGCGACAGGGGGGTTCACCCCTCCACTTT.

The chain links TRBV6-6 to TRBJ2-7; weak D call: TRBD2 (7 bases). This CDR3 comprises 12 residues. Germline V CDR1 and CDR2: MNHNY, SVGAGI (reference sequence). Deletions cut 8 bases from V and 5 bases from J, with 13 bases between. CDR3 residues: CASGRGADEQYF. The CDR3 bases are TGTGCCAGCGGCCGGGGGGCCGACGAGCAGTACTTC.

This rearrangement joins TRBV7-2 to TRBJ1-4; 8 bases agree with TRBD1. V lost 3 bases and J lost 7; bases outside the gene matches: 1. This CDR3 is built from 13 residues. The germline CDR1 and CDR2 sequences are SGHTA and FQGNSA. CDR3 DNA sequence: TGTGCCAGCAGCTTCGGACAGGGTGAAAAACTGTTTTTT. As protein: CASSFGQGEKLFF.

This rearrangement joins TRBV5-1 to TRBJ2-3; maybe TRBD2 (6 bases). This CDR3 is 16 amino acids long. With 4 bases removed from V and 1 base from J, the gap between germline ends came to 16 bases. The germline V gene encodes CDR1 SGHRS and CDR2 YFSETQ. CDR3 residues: CASSLRERGGTDTQYF. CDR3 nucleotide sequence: TGCGCCAGCAGCCTACGGGAGAGAGGGGGCACAGATACGCAGTATTTT. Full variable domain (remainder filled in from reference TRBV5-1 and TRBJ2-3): KAGVTQTPRYLIKTRGQQVTLSCSPISGHRSVSWYQQTPGQGLQFLFEYFSETQRNKGNFPGRFSGRQFSNSRSEMNVSTLELGDSALYLCASSLRERGGTDTQYFGPGTRLTVL.

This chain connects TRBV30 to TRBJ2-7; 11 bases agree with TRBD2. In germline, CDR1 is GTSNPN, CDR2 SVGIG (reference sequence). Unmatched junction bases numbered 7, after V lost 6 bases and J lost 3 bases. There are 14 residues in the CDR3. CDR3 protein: CACQTSGTIYEQYF. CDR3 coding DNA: TGTGCCTGTCAGACTAGCGGGACTATCTACGAGCAGTACTTC.

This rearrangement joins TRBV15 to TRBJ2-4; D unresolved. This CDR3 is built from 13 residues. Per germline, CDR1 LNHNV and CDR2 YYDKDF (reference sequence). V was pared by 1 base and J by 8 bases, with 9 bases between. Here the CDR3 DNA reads TGTGCCACCAGCAGAGCGTACGAGGACATTCAGTACTTC. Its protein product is CATSRAYEDIQYF.